This T cell receptor beta chain originates from a study of shared clonotypes between healthy human individuals. Every subset's genomic DNA went evenly onto several immunoSEQ plates. On sorted subsets, replicate PCRs used roughly 220 ng DNA, or 30,000 or so T cell genomes. Sequencing was performed with immunoSEQ multiplex PCR; in TCRdb, only in-frame clones are kept and a portion is missing. The data hold 2 million to 2.5 million clones, with under 95% observed a single time. Trimming cost V 2 bases and J 5 bases, with 15 bases left between them. The CDR3 is 14 amino acids. Germline CDR1 is SQVTM and CDR2 is ANQGSEA.

Sequenced material: naive CD4+ T cells from PBMCs. The sample's subset: CD45RA+ positively selected. The TCR originated in a man younger than 30 in good health. Some clones in this sample may be carry-over from other donors' samples. V usage is TRBV29-1 and J usage is TRBJ1-1, with no clear D. DNA for the CDR3: TGCAGCGTTGAAAGGCAGGTTAAGAAGACTGAAGCTTTCTTT. Residues: CSVERQVKKTEAFF.